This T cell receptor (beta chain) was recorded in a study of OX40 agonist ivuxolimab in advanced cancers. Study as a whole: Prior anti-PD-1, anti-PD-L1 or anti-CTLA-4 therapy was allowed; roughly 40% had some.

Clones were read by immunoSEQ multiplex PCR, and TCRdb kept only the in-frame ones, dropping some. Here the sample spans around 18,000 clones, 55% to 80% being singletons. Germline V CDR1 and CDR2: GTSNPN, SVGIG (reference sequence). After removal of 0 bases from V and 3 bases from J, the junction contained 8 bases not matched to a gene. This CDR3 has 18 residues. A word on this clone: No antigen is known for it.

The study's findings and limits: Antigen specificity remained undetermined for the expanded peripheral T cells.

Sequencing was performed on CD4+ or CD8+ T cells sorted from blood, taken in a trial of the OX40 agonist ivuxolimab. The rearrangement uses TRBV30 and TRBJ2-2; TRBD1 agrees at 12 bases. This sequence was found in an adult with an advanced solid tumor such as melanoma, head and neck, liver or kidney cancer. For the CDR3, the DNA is TGTGCCTGGAGTGTACGGATGGGACAGGGGGCTTACACCGGGGAGCTGTTTTTT. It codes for CAWSVRMGQGAYTGELFF.